These 13 T cell receptor beta chains came from one sample sequenced in a study of breast tumors, draining lymph nodes, adjacent tissues. TCRdb redid the calling of the multiplex PCR reads with MiXCR, one entry per CDR3 protein. The profile shows more than 200,000 distinct CDR3 sequences, roughly 32% of them singletons. The lymph nodes were axillary draining lymph nodes from breast cancer patients. The material sequenced was axillary lymph node tissue. The receptors originated from a female donor with breast cancer. Some clones in this sample may be carry-over from other donors' samples.

This clonotype came up many times. V gene TRBV7-8 combines with J gene TRBJ2-7; 7 bases line up with TRBD2. Germline values: CDR1 SGHVS, CDR2 FQNEAQ. Trimming cost V 0 bases and J 2 bases; bases outside gene matches: 13. The CDR3 totals 18 residues. In nucleotides, the CDR3 is TGTGCCAGCAGCTTAGCGGCTAGCGGAACCCGGGTAACCTACGAGCAGTACTTC. It codes for CASSLAASGTRVTYEQYF.

The chain uses TRBV5-1 and TRBJ1-6; TRBD1 agrees at 7 bases. The J segment lost 7 bases and the V segment lost 8 bases, leaving 18 bases of the junction unmatched. The CDR3 is made up of 17 amino acids. Germline-derived CDR1 and CDR2 are SGHRS and YFSETQ. CDR3: CASRLAGTRGSNSPLHF. In DNA form, the CDR3 reads TGCGCCAGTAGACTAGCGGGGACCAGGGGGTCCAATTCACCCCTCCACTTT.

This clonotype was detected many times. The gene calls are TRBV29-1 and TRBJ2-1, with D possibly matching TRBD1 (6 bases). Germline CDR1 reads SQVTM; CDR2 reads ANQGSEA. CDR3 size: 16 residues. V was trimmed by 3 bases and J by 0 bases, leaving 15 bases between them. As DNA, the CDR3 is TGCAGCGTTGACAAGACAGGTACGCGCTCCTACAATGAGCAGTTCTTC. It encodes CSVDKTGTRSYNEQFF.

Many counts were recorded for this clonotype. The V call is TRBV5-1, the J call TRBJ2-7; 7 bases agree with TRBD1. CDR3 size: 14 residues. The germline gives CDR1 SGHRS, CDR2 YFSETQ. The J segment lost 6 bases and the V segment lost 4 bases, leaving 10 bases of the junction unmatched. The CDR3, as DNA: TGCGCCAGCAGCCTCACAGTGACAGGGTCCGAGCAGTACTTC. Translated, it gives CASSLTVTGSEQYF.

This chain links TRBV20-1 with TRBJ1-1, with 10 bases aligning to TRBD1. Germline CDR1 reads DFQATT; CDR2 reads SNEGSKA (reference sequence). The CDR3 runs 15 residues. V trimming: 5 bases; J trimming: 0 bases; junction bases outside the gene matches: 6. The CDR3 coding sequence is TGCAGTGCTTTAGACAGGGGGCTAATGAACACTGAAGCTTTCTTT. This gives the protein CSALDRGLMNTEAFF.

As concerns this clonotype: A much larger clone sits a single nucleotide away, making a read error possible. The rearrangement links TRBV6-1 to TRBJ2-5; the D is unclear. The CDR3 length is 12 residues. V gave up 8 bases and J gave up 5 bases, with 12 bases separating them. Germline loops: CDR1 MNHNS, CDR2 SASEGT. The CDR3 spells CASGKGHETQYF. DNA for the CDR3: TGTGCCAGCGGCAAAGGGCATGAGACCCAGTACTTC.

This chain's CDR3 is CASSEATGTGEGNEQFF. The CDR3 coding sequence is TGTGCCAGCAGTGAAGCCACTGGGACAGGGGAAGGCAATGAGCAGTTCTTC. The rearrangement links TRBV2 to TRBJ2-1, with 10 positions matching TRBD1. The length of the CDR3 is 17 residues. Per germline, CDR1 SNHLY and CDR2 FYNNEI. The junction had 8 bases not matched to a gene; V was cut back by 0 bases and J by 6 bases. Filled out from reference TRBV2 and TRBJ2-1, the complete variable domain reads EPEVTQTPSHQVTQMGQEVILRCVPISNHLYFYWYRQILGQKVEFLVSFYNNEISEKSEIFDDQFSVERPDGSNFTLKIRSTKLEDSAMYFCASSEATGTGEGNEQFFGPGTRLTVL.

Only a few counts were recorded for this clonotype. This clone may be a read error of a much larger clone one base away. This sequence joins TRBV20-1 and TRBJ2-7; 8 bases map to TRBD2. Unmatched junction bases numbered 8, after V lost 1 base and J lost 6 bases. Germline V gene data show CDR1 as DFQATT and CDR2 as SNEGSKA (reference sequence). The CDR3 has 14 residues. CDR3 in amino acids: CSARGSGGPSEQYF. CDR3 coding DNA: TGCAGTGCTAGAGGAAGCGGGGGACCCTCCGAGCAGTACTTC.

Ten or more counts support this clonotype. This chain connects TRBV6-5 to TRBJ2-1, with D perhaps matching TRBD1 or TRBD2 (6 bases each). The V and J ends lost 6 bases and 4 bases respectively, with 13 bases between them. Germline-derived CDR1 and CDR2 are MNHEY and SVGAGI. This CDR3 has 14 amino acids. The CDR3 is CASRGLDRYNEQFF. The CDR3, as DNA: TGTGCCAGCAGGGGACTCGACAGGTACAATGAGCAGTTCTTC.

The CDR3 DNA is TGTGCCACCAGCAGAGAGGGCATAGGGGTTCGCTCCTACGAGCAGTACTTC. Protein product: CATSREGIGVRSYEQYF. The rearrangement links TRBV15 to TRBJ2-7; TRBD1 is a possible D gene (5 bases). In germline, CDR1 is LNHNV, CDR2 YYDKDF (reference sequence). The V end lost 0 bases, the J end lost 0 bases, and 15 bases lay between the germline ends. The CDR3 runs to 17 residues.

This clonotype has a handful of counts. The chain links TRBV12-3 or TRBV12-4 to TRBJ1-1, with 8 bases lining up with TRBD1. The CDR3 is made up of 13 amino acids. V was pared by 6 bases and J by 4 bases, with 4 bases of the junction left unmatched. CDR3 region: CASRRDRLTEAFF. The CDR3 region has the DNA TGTGCCAGCAGACGGGACAGGCTCACTGAAGCTTTCTTT.

This clonotype was counted a few times. This clone may be a read error of a much larger clone one base away. The CDR3 reads CASGGGLAGGLSYEQYF. Here the CDR3 DNA reads TGTGCCAGCGGCGGGGGACTAGCGGGAGGCCTTTCCTACGAGCAGTACTTC. The chain carries TRBV7-9 and TRBJ2-7; 15 bases fit TRBD2. The CDR3 covers 17 residues. Germline CDR1 is SEHNR and CDR2 is FQNEAQ (reference sequence). V trimming: 8 bases; J trimming: 1 base; junction bases outside the gene matches: 9.

There are many counts of this clonotype. The V gene is TRBV4-2, the J gene TRBJ2-3; D unclear. The CDR3 is 12 residues long. Per the germline V gene, CDR1 is LGHNA and CDR2 is YNFKEQ. V was trimmed by 1 base and J by 7 bases, leaving 6 bases between them. CDR3 sequence reads: CASSQVENTQYF. In nucleotides, the CDR3 is TGTGCCAGCAGCCAAGTTGAAAATACGCAGTATTTT.